These 5 T cell receptor beta chains share one sample of origin, sequenced in a study of human T cells and chemical hapten exposure. In TCRdb, the RACE reads were re-called with MiXCR into one record per CDR3 protein. The sample lists roughly 190,000 distinct CDR3 sequences; 20% to 25% were seen once. Time point in this sample: patch test 1, 2 weeks after DPC sensitization. Sample treatment: therapeutic diphenylcyclopropenone sensitization with weekly scalp DPC. Sample: whole blood, taken in connection with sensitization to the hapten diphenylcyclopropenone (DPC). These TCRs come from a woman aged 45 to 65 with alopecia areata. Some clones in this sample may be carry-over from other donors' samples.

This clonotype has just a few counts. This chain joins TRBV18 and TRBJ2-2; 12 bases align to TRBD2. The V gene's germline CDR1 is KGHSH and CDR2 LQKENI. The trim removed 3 bases at V and 3 bases at J, leaving 8 bases unmatched. The CDR3 is made up of 18 amino acids. Written as DNA, the CDR3 is TGTGCCAGCTCACCGCCCATACTAGCGGGAGGTTACACCGGGGAGCTGTTTTTT. This sequence encodes CASSPPILAGGYTGELFF.

J is TRBJ2-5 and V is TRBV6-6; 9 nucleotides agree with TRBD2. V was pared by 5 bases and J by 5 bases, with 12 bases of the junction left unmatched. Germline assignment: CDR1 MNHNY and CDR2 SVGAGI (reference sequence). This CDR3 comprises 16 residues. The CDR3 protein is CASSPLRGRAGETQYF. The DNA of the CDR3 is TGTGCCAGCAGTCCCCTCCGCGGGAGGGCCGGGGAGACCCAGTACTTC.

This clonotype has a handful of counts. As DNA, the CDR3 is TGCAGTGCTAGCCCCGACAGCACTAACTATGGCTACACCTTC. The encoded protein is CSASPDSTNYGYTF. The chain links TRBV20-1 to TRBJ1-2, with TRBD1 as a possible D gene (5 bases). This CDR3 region has 14 residues. Germline CDR1 is DFQATT and CDR2 is SNEGSKA (reference sequence). Trimming stripped 3 bases from V and 0 bases from J, with 11 bases between.

This sequence joins TRBV15 and TRBJ2-1; 10 positions match TRBD2. V trimming: 2 bases; J trimming: 3 bases; junction bases outside the gene matches: 10. This CDR3 comprises 18 residues. In germline, CDR1 is LNHNV, CDR2 YYDKDF (reference sequence). The CDR3 sequence is CATSRPPRAGGLYNEQFF. The CDR3 nucleotides are TGTGCCACCAGCAGACCCCCCCGAGCGGGAGGGCTCTACAATGAGCAGTTCTTC.

The chain couples TRBV20-1 to TRBJ2-1; unclear D gene. Germline V CDR1 and CDR2: DFQATT, SNEGSKA (reference sequence). The CDR3 loop spans 14 amino acids. Trimming took 8 bases from V and 7 from J, leaving 21 bases between them. The CDR3 region is CSYAKSSSYNEQFF. For the CDR3, the DNA is TGCAGTTACGCGAAGAGTTCGTCTTATAATGAGCAGTTCTTC.